This TCR beta chain was captured by sequencing in a study of T cells in Graves' hyperthyroidism and ophthalmopathy. From germline, CDR1 is SQVTM and CDR2 ANQGSEA. The CDR3 runs 12 residues. Overall study findings and caveats: Before onset, by a median of approximately 6.8 months, the model predicted ophthalmopathy.

For this clonotype: The antigen is undetermined.

Graves' hyperthyroidism is called stable when ophthalmopathy does not progress within 18 months. The hyperthyroidism was newly diagnosed and had lasted under 2 months; the patients were aged 18 to 65. Exclusion criteria comprised uncontrolled infection, other autoimmune disease, pregnancy or lactation. Amplified regions were TCR beta CDR3 sequences from RNA transcripts. Using the HTBI primer set, a first-round RT-PCR was run on the TCR CDR3. TCRdb independently ran MiXCR on the multiplex PCR reads; one entry per CDR3 protein. The data show a few hundred thousand distinct CDR3 sequences, around 42% seen once.

The sample was peripheral blood or thyroid tissue (not recorded which). The V gene is TRBV29-1, the J gene TRBJ2-7; D is possibly TRBD1 (6 bases). The receptor was derived from a woman younger than 35 with Graves' hyperthyroidism. The CDR3 DNA reads TGCAGTGCGCGGCCCGAGGGGGACGAGCAGTACTTC. Protein: CSARPEGDEQYF.